The sequence of this T cell receptor beta chain was determined in a study of T cell changes during pregnancy in multiple sclerosis. Method: immunoSEQ multiplex PCR; TCRdb's copy keeps in-frame clones and lacks some. The sample includes more than 50,000 clones, about nine tenths of them seen just once. The CDR3 consists of 13 residues. Germline CDR1 and CDR2: SGHTA and FQGNSA. Trimming stripped 5 bases from V and 3 bases from J, with 10 bases between. The TCR comes from a female donor in good health, enrolled as a control in a pregnancy study. The material sequenced was peripheral blood, taken after pregnancy. The chain employs TRBV7-2 and TRBJ1-2; D is unclear. The CDR3 sequence: CASSRSVDYGYTF. CDR3 DNA sequence: TGTGCCAGCAGCCGCAGTGTTGACTATGGCTACACCTTC.